The 6 T cell receptor beta chains below all came from one sample that was sequenced in a study of T cell responses to AZD1222 COVID-19 vaccine. TCRdb's copy holds only in-frame clones and misses some; the assay was immunoSEQ multiplex PCR. Of some 92,000 clones in the sample, approximately 91% were seen once. Sequenced here: peripheral blood, sampled on day 0 of AZD1222 vaccination. These receptors were collected from an adult in good health.

The chain couples TRBV5-1 to TRBJ2-3, with D possibly TRBD2 on 5 matching bases. CDR1 and CDR2 from the germline V gene are SGHRS and YFSETQ. Trimming removed 1 base from V and 2 bases from J, with 11 bases in between. This CDR3 is built from 15 residues. CDR3 sequence reads: CASSLNDGVTDTQYF. The CDR3 DNA reads TGCGCCAGCAGCTTGAATGACGGGGTCACAGATACGCAGTATTTT.

V gene TRBV20-1 combines with J gene TRBJ1-1; D is possibly TRBD1 (6 bases). This CDR3 region has 11 residues. The V gene's germline CDR1 is DFQATT and CDR2 SNEGSKA (reference sequence). The CDR3 region is CLGAKDTEAFF. For the CDR3, the DNA is TGCTTGGGGGCGAAAGACACTGAAGCTTTCTTT.

This chain uses TRBV27 with TRBJ1-4; 10 bases align to TRBD1. This CDR3 contains 18 residues. Germline V gene data show CDR1 as MNHEY and CDR2 as SMNVEV (reference sequence). V lost 6 bases to trimming and J lost 10 bases; unmatched junction nucleotides: 20. DNA of the CDR3: TGTGCCAGCAGAACGTCCGGACAGGGGGGTCCCTCTCACGGAAAACTGTTTTTT. This gives the protein CASRTSGQGGPSHGKLFF.

V is TRBV18 and J is TRBJ1-5; 8 bases agree with TRBD1. Germline CDR1 is KGHSH and CDR2 is LQKENI. The CDR3 extends over 17 amino acids. V lost 2 bases and J lost 0; bases outside the gene matches: 6. The DNA of the CDR3 is TGTGCCAGCTCACCAATCTGGACAGGGCTTAGCAATCAGCCCCAGCATTTT. It is translated as CASSPIWTGLSNQPQHF.

The CDR3 coding sequence is TGTGCCAGCAGCCTAGGGGCAGGACACAACTACGAGCAGTACTTC. This translates into CASSLGAGHNYEQYF. The chain joins TRBV14 to TRBJ2-7; the D gene is possibly TRBD1 (5 bases). Trimming took 4 bases from V and 3 from J, leaving 16 bases between them. Germline V lookup: CDR1 SGHDN, CDR2 FVKESK. This CDR3 is built from 15 residues.

This clone was picked up one time. V usage is TRBV6-2 or TRBV6-3 and J usage is TRBJ1-5; D is ambiguous. The CDR3 has 13 amino acids. Looked up from germline, CDR1 is MNHEY and CDR2 is SVGEGT. V lost 1 base to trimming and J lost 6 bases, with 7 bases between them. The CDR3 DNA reads as TGTGCCAGCAGTTACTGGATTGCTCAGCCCCAGCATTTT. Protein sequence: CASSYWIAQPQHF.